This paragraph covers one TCR beta chain sequence. Its antigen is still unknown. CD8+ and CD4+ T cells from blood underwent TCR beta sequencing, which was carried out in a high-throughput format. Negative isolation was used for CD8+ and CD4+ T cells and FACS enrichment for TEMRA cells. An input of about 0.5 to 1 ug of RNA was subjected to reverse transcription using random hexamers. An immunoSEQ multiplex PCR amplified TCR beta CDR3 over 54 Vbeta and 13 Jbeta. TCRdb fed the immunoSEQ multiplex PCR reads into MiXCR, producing one record per CDR3 protein. This table holds approximately 130,000 distinct CDR3 sequences, around 90% found once. These data belong to a study of CD8 T cells in Susac syndrome. CDR3 size: 16 residues. Trimming took 3 bases from V and 7 from J; bases not matched to a gene: 9. The germline gives CDR1 LGHDT, CDR2 YNNKEL (reference sequence). Notes on the study in general: Acknowledgment was made by the study that its TCR sequencing and HLA analysis involved a relatively small number of individuals.

This TCR derives from a human donor with multiple sclerosis. Specimen: CD8+ T cells from PBMCs. This rearrangement joins TRBV3-1 to TRBJ2-2; 9 nucleotides agree with TRBD2. The CDR3 DNA reads as TGTGCCAGCAGCCAGTGGCCTAGCGGGATCGGCGGGGAGCTGTTTTTT. Protein: CASSQWPSGIGGELFF.